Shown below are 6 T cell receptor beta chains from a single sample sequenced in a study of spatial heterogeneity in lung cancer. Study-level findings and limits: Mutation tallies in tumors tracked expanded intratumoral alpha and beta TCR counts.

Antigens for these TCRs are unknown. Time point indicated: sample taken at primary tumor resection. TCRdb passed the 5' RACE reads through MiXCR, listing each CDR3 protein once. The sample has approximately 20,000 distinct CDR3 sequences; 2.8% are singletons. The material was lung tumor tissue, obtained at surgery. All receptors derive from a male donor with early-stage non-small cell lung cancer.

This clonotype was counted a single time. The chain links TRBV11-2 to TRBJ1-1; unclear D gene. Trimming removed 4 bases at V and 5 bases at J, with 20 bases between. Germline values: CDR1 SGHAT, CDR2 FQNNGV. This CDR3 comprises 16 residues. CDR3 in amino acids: CASSYGYGGAGTEAFF. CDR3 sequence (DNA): TGTGCCAGCAGCTATGGATATGGAGGCGCGGGTACTGAAGCTTTCTTT.

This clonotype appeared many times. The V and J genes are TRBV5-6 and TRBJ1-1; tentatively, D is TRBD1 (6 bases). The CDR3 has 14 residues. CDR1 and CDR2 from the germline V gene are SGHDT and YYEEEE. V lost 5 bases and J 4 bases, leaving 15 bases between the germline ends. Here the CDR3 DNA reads TGTGCCAGCAGTAATGTCAGGGGAAGCACTGAAGCTTTCTTT. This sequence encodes CASSNVRGSTEAFF.

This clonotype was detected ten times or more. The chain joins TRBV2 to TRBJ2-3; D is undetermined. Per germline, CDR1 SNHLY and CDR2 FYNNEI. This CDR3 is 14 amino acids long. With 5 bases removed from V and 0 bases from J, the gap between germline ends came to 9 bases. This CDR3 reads CASSSNPSTDTQYF. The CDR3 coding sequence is TGTGCCAGCAGTAGCAACCCTAGCACAGATACGCAGTATTTT.

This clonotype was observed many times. The CDR3 DNA follows: TGCGCCAGCAGCCCCGGGGGTTCCTACAATGAGCAGTTCTTC. As protein: CASSPGGSYNEQFF. The chain couples TRBV5-1 to TRBJ2-1; a weak D match, TRBD2 (6 bases). Germline V gene lookup returns CDR1 SGHRS and CDR2 YFSETQ. The CDR3 is made up of 14 amino acids. V was trimmed by 4 bases and J by 1 base, leaving 9 bases between them.

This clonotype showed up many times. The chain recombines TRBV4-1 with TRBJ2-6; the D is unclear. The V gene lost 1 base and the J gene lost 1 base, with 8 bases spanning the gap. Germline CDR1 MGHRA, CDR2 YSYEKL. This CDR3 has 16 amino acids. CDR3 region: CASSQARASGANVLTF. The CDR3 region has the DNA TGCGCCAGCAGCCAAGCACGCGCTTCTGGGGCCAACGTCCTGACTTTC.

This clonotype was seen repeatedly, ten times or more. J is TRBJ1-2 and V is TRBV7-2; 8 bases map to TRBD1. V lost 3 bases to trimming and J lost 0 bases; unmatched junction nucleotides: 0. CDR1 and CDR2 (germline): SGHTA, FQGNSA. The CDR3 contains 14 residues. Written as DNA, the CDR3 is TGTGCCAGCAGCTTGGGACAGGCTAACTATGGCTACACCTTC. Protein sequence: CASSLGQANYGYTF.